This T cell receptor (beta chain) was observed in a study of monozygotic twins with inflammatory bowel disease. There were 3500 ng of total RNA used for each TCR library. Each CDR3 protein gets one entry in TCRdb, which reprocessed the 5' RACE reads and gives no DNA. The table lists 200,000 to 250,000 distinct CDR3 sequences. The CDR3 has 15 amino acids. The germline V gene has CDR1 SGHAT and CDR2 FQNNGV. The rearrangement links TRBV11-2 to TRBJ1-3. The clonotype originates from a human donor with ulcerative colitis or Crohn's disease, or a healthy co-twin of an affected twin (not recorded which). The sample consisted of blood. The CDR3 protein is CASSLGDSSGNTIYF.